Sequencing of this TCR beta chain was carried out in a study of human T cells and chemical hapten exposure. Study-wide points: Once DPC sensitization occurred, TCRs above 1 in 1000 frequency showed no change.

The time point was: healthy volunteer bleed at 6 weeks. Unfractionated whole blood served as the source for total RNA extraction. Points on this clonotype: Its antigen is currently unknown.

Germline trimming cut 0 bases from V and 2 bases from J; bases unmatched to any gene: 6. This CDR3 is 17 amino acids long. Germline CDR1 is SNHLY and CDR2 is FYNNEI. The library tagged each cDNA molecule with unique molecular identifiers. In the original workflow: Counts of TCRs in each sample centred on a median of around 96,000 and extended from around 25,000 to 690,000. One entry per CDR3 protein results from TCRdb running MiXCR on the RACE reads. In this record, the V and J calls reflect TCRdb's handling and not the investigators' own analysis. The sample includes 70,000 to 85,000 distinct CDR3 sequences, over 6.5% seen only once; the top ten take around 1.4%.

The TCR sequence derives from a male donor in good health. Some clones in this sample may be carry-over from other donors' samples. The sequenced material came from whole blood. The rearrangement links TRBV2 to TRBJ2-5; 10 bases align to TRBD2. The CDR3 region has the DNA TGTGCCAGCAGTGAAGCAGCCCCACTAGCGGGGCAAGAGACCCAGTACTTC. Translating it yields CASSEAAPLAGQETQYF.